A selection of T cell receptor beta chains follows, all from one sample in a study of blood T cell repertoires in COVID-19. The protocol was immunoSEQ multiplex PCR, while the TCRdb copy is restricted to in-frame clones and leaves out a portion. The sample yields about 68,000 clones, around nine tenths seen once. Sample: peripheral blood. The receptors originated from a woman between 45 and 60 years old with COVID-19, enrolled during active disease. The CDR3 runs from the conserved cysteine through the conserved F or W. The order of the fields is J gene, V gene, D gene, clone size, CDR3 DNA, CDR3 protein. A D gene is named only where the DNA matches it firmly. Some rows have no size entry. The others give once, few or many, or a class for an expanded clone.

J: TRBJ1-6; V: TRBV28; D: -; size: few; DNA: TGTGCCAGCAGTGGGAACTACAGGAATTCACCCCTCCACTTT; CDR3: CASSGNYRNSPLHF
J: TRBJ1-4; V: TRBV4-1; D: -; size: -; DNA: TGCGCCAGCAGCCAAGATGCCGCAGGTACAACTAATGAAAAACTGTTTTTT; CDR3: CASSQDAAGTTNEKLFF
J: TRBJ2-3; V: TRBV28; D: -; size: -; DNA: TGTGCCAGCAGTCTCCCAGGGTACACAGATACGCAGTATTTT; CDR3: CASSLPGYTDTQYF
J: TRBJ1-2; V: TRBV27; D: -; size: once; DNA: TGTGCCAGCAAGACTTACAGGGAAAGCCATGGCTACACCTTC; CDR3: CASKTYRESHGYTF
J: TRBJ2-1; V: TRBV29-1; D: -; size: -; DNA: TGCAGCGTTGATGGTACATACAATGAGCAGTTCTTC; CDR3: CSVDGTYNEQFF
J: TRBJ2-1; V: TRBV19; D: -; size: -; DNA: TGTGCCAGTAGTATCACCGGCCGTAGGGGTGAGCAGTTCTTC; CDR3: CASSITGRRGEQFF
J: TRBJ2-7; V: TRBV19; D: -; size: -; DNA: TGTGCCAGTAGTCCCCTGACAGGAGACTCCTACGAGCAGTACTTC; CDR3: CASSPLTGDSYEQYF
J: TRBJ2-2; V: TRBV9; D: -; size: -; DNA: TGTGCCAGCAGCGTTCTCCCCGCGAACACCGGGGAGCTGTTTTTT; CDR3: CASSVLPANTGELFF
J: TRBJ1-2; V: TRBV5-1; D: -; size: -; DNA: TGCGCCAGCAGCTTGGCCGGGGAGGGCTATGGCTACACCTTC; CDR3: CASSLAGEGYGYTF
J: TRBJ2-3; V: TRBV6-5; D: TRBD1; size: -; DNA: TGTGCCAGCAGTAACACAGGGGAGTGGGTGCAGTATTTT; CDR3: CASSNTGEWVQYF
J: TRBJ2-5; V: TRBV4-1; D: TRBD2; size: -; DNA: TGCGCCAGCAGCCCAGGGACTAGCCCTGAGACCCAGTACTTC; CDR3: CASSPGTSPETQYF
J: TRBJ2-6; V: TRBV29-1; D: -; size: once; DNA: TGCAGCGTGGGAATGTGGACAGCTAAATCTGGGGCCAACGTCCTGACTTTC; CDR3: CSVGMWTAKSGANVLTF
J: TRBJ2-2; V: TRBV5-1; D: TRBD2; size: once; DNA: TGCGCCAGCAGCTCGCATGGACTAGCGGGAGGGAACACCGGGGAGCTGTTTTTT; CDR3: CASSSHGLAGGNTGELFF
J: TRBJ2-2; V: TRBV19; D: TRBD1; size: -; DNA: TGTGCCAGCTCCCCTGGGACAGGGAGGACCGGGGAGCTGTTTTTT; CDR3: CASSPGTGRTGELFF
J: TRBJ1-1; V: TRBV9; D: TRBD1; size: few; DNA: TGTGCCAGCAGCGCGACAGGGGGAAACACTGAAGCTTTCTTT; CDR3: CASSATGGNTEAFF
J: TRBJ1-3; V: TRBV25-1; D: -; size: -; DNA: TGTGCCAGCAGTGAACCTACTCCAGGAGGTTACGGAAACACCATATATTTT; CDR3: CASSEPTPGGYGNTIYF
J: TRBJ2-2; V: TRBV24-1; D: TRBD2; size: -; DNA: TGTGCCACCAGTGACTGGGGGAATAGCGGGAGTAGGTCCGGGGAGCTGTTTTTT; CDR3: CATSDWGNSGSRSGELFF
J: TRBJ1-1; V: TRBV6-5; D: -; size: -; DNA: TGTGCCAGCAGTTACTCTCGGACAGCCATGAACACTGAAGCTTTCTTT; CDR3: CASSYSRTAMNTEAFF
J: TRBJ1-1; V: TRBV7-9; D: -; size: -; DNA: TGTGCCAGCAGCTTAGAAGGGGCGGACACTGAAGCTTTCTTT; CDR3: CASSLEGADTEAFF
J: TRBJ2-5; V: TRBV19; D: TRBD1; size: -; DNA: TGTGCCAGTAGGTACCGAGACAGGGGGGAAGAGACCCAGTACTTC; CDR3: CASRYRDRGEETQYF
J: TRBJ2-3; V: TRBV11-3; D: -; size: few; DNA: TGTGCCAGCAGCCCTTGGACAGCCAGCACAGATACGCAGTATTTT; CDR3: CASSPWTASTDTQYF
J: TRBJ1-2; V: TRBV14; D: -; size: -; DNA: TGTGCCAGCAGCCCCCTCTCCTCAGCGGTTGGGTATGGCTACACCTTC; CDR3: CASSPLSSAVGYGYTF
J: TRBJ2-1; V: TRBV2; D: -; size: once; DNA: TGTGCCAGCCACGAGGGCCCTCGGGACAATGAGCAGTTCTTC; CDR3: CASHEGPRDNEQFF
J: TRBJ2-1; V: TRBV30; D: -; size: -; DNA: TGTGCCTGGAGTGTGGGAGTTGAGCAGTTCTTC; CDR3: CAWSVGVEQFF
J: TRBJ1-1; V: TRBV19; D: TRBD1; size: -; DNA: TGTGCCAGTAGTCAGCTCGGGACAGGGGACGCGAACACTGAAGCTTTCTTT; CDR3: CASSQLGTGDANTEAFF
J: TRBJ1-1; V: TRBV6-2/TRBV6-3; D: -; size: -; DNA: TGTGCCAGCAGTTACCCCTGGGGGGGATCCACTGAAGCTTTCTTT; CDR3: CASSYPWGGSTEAFF